A single sample is the source of the 21 T cell receptor beta chains below, sequenced in a study of blood T cell repertoires in COVID-19. Using immunoSEQ multiplex PCR, the repertoire was profiled, and TCRdb retains in-frame clones only, with some absent. The repertoire includes approximately 280,000 clones, roughly nine tenths of them detected once, and 1.9% sits in the top ten. The sample consisted of PBMCs or T cells enriched from blood (not recorded which). The receptors were sampled from an older woman who had recovered from COVID-19.

Written as DNA, the CDR3 is TGTGCCAGCAGTGACAGGGGGGAGACCCAGTACTTC. Translation: CASSDRGETQYF. The chain has TRBV12-3 or TRBV12-4 and TRBJ2-5, with 9 positions matching TRBD1. The CDR3 is 12 residues long. Germline trimming cut 5 bases from V and 5 bases from J; bases unmatched to any gene: 0.

V and J are TRBV29-1 and TRBJ1-2, with 8 nucleotides matching TRBD1. CDR3 length: 12 amino acids. The junction had 5 bases not matched to a gene; V was cut back by 8 bases and J by 3 bases. Per germline, CDR1 SQVTM and CDR2 ANQGSEA. The CDR3 coding sequence is TGCAGCACCGTACAGGGGGACTATGGCTACACCTTC. Protein: CSTVQGDYGYTF.

This chain links TRBV5-1 with TRBJ1-1, with 9 positions matching TRBD1. CDR1 and CDR2 from the germline V gene are SGHRS and YFSETQ. Losses at the gene ends were 3 bases for V and 1 base for J; bases not matched to a gene: 7. This CDR3 has 16 amino acids. The CDR3 DNA reads TGCGCCAGCAGCTCCCTACAGGGGGCAAGGAACACTGAAGCTTTCTTT. Its protein is CASSSLQGARNTEAFF.

In nucleotides, the CDR3 is TGTGCCAGCACCCAGACTAGCGAGTATGAGCAGTTCTTC. Protein: CASTQTSEYEQFF. The chain combines TRBV12-3 or TRBV12-4 with TRBJ2-1, with 8 bases aligning to TRBD2. Trimming took 7 bases from V and 8 from J; bases not matched to a gene: 7. The CDR3 is made up of 13 amino acids.

V usage is TRBV6-5 and J usage is TRBJ1-3; tentatively, D is TRBD1 (6 bases). The CDR3 is 15 amino acids. With 6 bases removed from V and 7 bases from J, the gap between germline ends came to 19 bases. In germline, CDR1 is MNHEY, CDR2 SVGAGI. CDR3 loop: CASSLRQGRGNTIYF. DNA of the CDR3: TGTGCCAGCAGCCTGAGGCAGGGGCGAGGGAACACCATATATTTT.

As concerns this clone: At one of its ends the junction is not consistent with the germline gene, which may arise from a read error. This rearrangement joins TRBV13 to TRBJ2-2; tentative D call: TRBD2 (5 bases). Germline V gene lookup returns CDR1 PRHDT and CDR2 FYEKMQ (reference sequence). CDR3 length: 17 amino acids. CDR3 coding DNA: TGTGTCAGCAACCTTGGAGGAGGCTCCGGGAACACCGGGGAGCTGTTTTTT. Translated: CVSNLGGGSGNTGELFF.

The rearrangement links TRBV2 to TRBJ1-4; D may be TRBD1 (6 bases). There are 15 residues in the CDR3. V was cut by 8 bases and J by 3 bases, with 16 bases left in between. Germline V lookup: CDR1 SNHLY, CDR2 FYNNEI. CDR3 bases: TGTGCCAGCGCCCGGGGGGGCCTATCTAATGAAAAACTGTTTTTT. It translates to CASARGGLSNEKLFF.

The chain joins TRBV25-1 to TRBJ1-4; 8 bases match TRBD1. In germline, CDR1 is MGHDK, CDR2 SYGVNS. Trimming at V came to 7 bases and at J to 7 bases, leaving 8 bases not matched to a gene. CDR3 length: 14 amino acids. The CDR3 here is CASMDRVSGEKLFF. The CDR3 DNA is TGTGCCAGCATGGACAGGGTATCAGGTGAAAAACTGTTTTTT.

In this sample, this clone turned up a few times. The chain is built from TRBV14 and TRBJ1-2; D remains unclear. CDR1 is SGHDN, CDR2 FVKESK, per germline. There are 14 residues in the CDR3. The V gene lost 2 bases and the J gene lost 0 bases, with 7 bases spanning the gap. Written as DNA, the CDR3 is TGTGCCAGCAGCCAATCCCCCTCTAACTATGGCTACACCTTC. It encodes CASSQSPSNYGYTF. Using reference TRBV14 and TRBJ1-2 for the parts outside the CDR3, the full variable domain is EAGVTQFPSHSVIEKGQTVTLRCDPISGHDNLYWYRRVMGKEIKFLLHFVKESKQDESGMPNNRFLAERTGGTYSTLKVQPAELEDSGVYFCASSQSPSNYGYTFGSGTRLTVV.

The V and J genes are TRBV7-9 and TRBJ2-5, with D possibly matching TRBD2 (5 bases). V was cut by 7 bases and J by 2 bases, with 11 bases left in between. The CDR3 contains 13 residues. Germline-derived CDR1 and CDR2 are SEHNR and FQNEAQ (reference sequence). CDR3 in amino acids: CASIRGWQETQYF. CDR3 nucleotide sequence: TGTGCCAGCATCCGGGGTTGGCAAGAGACCCAGTACTTC.

The chain is built from TRBV10-3 and TRBJ1-1, with D possibly TRBD1 on 6 matching bases. Trimming took 4 bases from V and 8 from J, leaving 11 bases between them. This CDR3 has 12 amino acids. The germline V gene encodes CDR1 ENHRY and CDR2 SYGVKD. CDR3 protein: CAISAQGKEAFF. DNA of the CDR3: TGTGCCATCAGTGCGCAGGGGAAGGAAGCTTTCTTT.

The chain is built from TRBV27 and TRBJ2-2; tentative D call: TRBD1 (6 bases). V dropped 2 bases and J dropped 3 bases, with 7 bases sitting between them. CDR1 and CDR2 from the germline V gene are MNHEY and SMNVEV (reference sequence). The CDR3 has 14 residues. The CDR3 DNA is TGTGCCAGCAGTTTAGGACAGTACACCGGGGAGCTGTTTTTT. It translates to CASSLGQYTGELFF.

The rearrangement uses TRBV28 and TRBJ2-1; a possible D gene is TRBD1 (7 bases). The germline gives CDR1 MDHEN, CDR2 SYDVKM. CDR3 size: 16 residues. V lost 9 bases and J 4 bases, leaving 22 bases between the germline ends. In nucleotides, the CDR3 is TGTGCCAGGGAGGCCCGGCGGGGACAGCGATACAATGAGCAGTTCTTC. Its translation is CAREARRGQRYNEQFF.

The V and J genes are TRBV21-1 and TRBJ2-7; TRBD1 was called by the table and not checked on the DNA. TRBV21-1 is reported as a pseudogene. This CDR3 is 17 amino acids long. This CDR3 is CASSKILWGQGFYEQYF. In nucleotides, the CDR3 is TGTGCCAGCAGCAAAATTCTGTGGGGACAGGGATTCTACGAGCAGTACTTC.

The gene calls are TRBV5-6 and TRBJ1-2, with no clear D. V lost 4 bases and J lost 9, with 13 bases in between. Germline loops: CDR1 SGHDT, CDR2 YYEEEE. The CDR3 contains 12 residues. For the CDR3, the DNA is TGTGCCAGCAGCCCCGGAGGGTTTAGCTACACCTTC. Its translation is CASSPGGFSYTF.

The chain joins TRBV4-1 to TRBJ2-7; 9 bases align to TRBD1. The CDR3 length is 17 residues. V shed 0 bases and J 5 bases; nucleotides not matched to a gene: 11. The germline gives CDR1 MGHRA, CDR2 YSYEKL. CDR3 DNA sequence: TGCGCCAGCAGCCAAGATCCGGGGACAGGGTGGACAGACGAGCAGTACTTC. Translation: CASSQDPGTGWTDEQYF.

This clone showed up just a few times. The rearrangement links TRBV5-1 to TRBJ2-1, with 9 bases aligning to TRBD2. Looked up from germline, CDR1 is SGHRS and CDR2 is YFSETQ. The CDR3 has 17 residues. J lost 4 bases, V lost 1 base, and 9 bases had no gene match. The DNA of the CDR3 is TGCGCCAGCAGCTTGTTTCCTAGCGGGACTATGTACAATGAGCAGTTCTTC. It yields the protein CASSLFPSGTMYNEQFF. Full variable domain (outside the CDR3, taken from reference TRBV5-1 and TRBJ2-1): KAGVTQTPRYLIKTRGQQVTLSCSPISGHRSVSWYQQTPGQGLQFLFEYFSETQRNKGNFPGRFSGRQFSNSRSEMNVSTLELGDSALYLCASSLFPSGTMYNEQFFGPGTRLTVL.

The genes are TRBV5-1 and TRBJ1-5, with a possible D match to TRBD1 (5 bases). Germline V gene data show CDR1 as SGHRS and CDR2 as YFSETQ. The CDR3 spans 15 residues. V was cut by 5 bases and J by 1 base, with 13 bases left in between. The CDR3 nucleotides are TGCGCCAGCAGACTAACGGGGGAGAGCAATCAGCCCCAGCATTTT. The encoded protein is CASRLTGESNQPQHF.

The table lists this clone with a count of one. The V and J genes are TRBV28 and TRBJ1-2; 9 nucleotides match TRBD1. The CDR3 runs 16 residues. Germline lookup yields CDR1 MDHEN and CDR2 SYDVKM. The trim removed 6 bases at V and 0 bases at J, leaving 8 bases unmatched. The CDR3 coding sequence is TGTGCCAGCAGACCACCGACAGGGGGGACTAACTATGGCTACACCTTC. Translating gives CASRPPTGGTNYGYTF.

The chain combines TRBV3-1 (or the pseudogene TRBV3-2) with TRBJ1-1, with D unclear. The V end was cut by 1 base, the J end by 0 bases, with 12 bases between. CDR3 length equals 16 residues. Germline V gene data show CDR1 as LGHDT and CDR2 as YNNKEL (reference sequence). The CDR3: CASSQGSRNMNTEAFF. The CDR3 nucleotides read TGTGCCAGCAGCCAAGGATCTAGAAATATGAACACTGAAGCTTTCTTT.

The chain uses TRBV3-1 (or the pseudogene TRBV3-2) and TRBJ2-2; unclear D gene. The CDR3 extends over 15 amino acids. Trimming left V 4 bases short and J 0 bases short, with 9 bases between. Germline V gene lookup returns CDR1 LGHDT and CDR2 YNNKEL (reference sequence). CDR3 region: CASSRLTANTGELFF. As DNA, the CDR3 is TGTGCCAGCAGCCGACTCACGGCGAACACCGGGGAGCTGTTTTTT.